These 23 T cell receptor beta chains share one sample of origin, sequenced in a study of siplizumab effects on memory and regulatory T cells. Sequencing was performed with immunoSEQ multiplex PCR; in TCRdb, only in-frame clones are kept and a portion is missing. Of 90,000 to 120,000 clones in the sample, approximately 94% were seen once. Source material: Tregs sorted from blood. The receptor source for this set is a human donor in good health.

J is TRBJ2-3 and V is TRBV7-8, with D hard to call. CDR1 SGHVS and CDR2 FQNEAQ come from the germline V gene. The V and J ends lost 1 base and 6 bases respectively, with 2 bases between them. The CDR3 has 11 residues. The CDR3 DNA reads as TGTGCCAGCAGCTTAGATGATACGCAGTATTTT. The encoded protein is CASSLDDTQYF.

The chain employs TRBV27 and TRBJ2-1, with 11 bases matching TRBD2. CDR3 length equals 17 residues. V gave up 5 bases and J gave up 5 bases; unmatched junction bases: 11. Germline CDR1 and CDR2: MNHEY and SMNVEV (reference sequence). The CDR3 nucleotides read TGTGCCAGCAGTCTCCAACTAGCGGGAGCGGTAAACAATGAGCAGTTCTTC. Translating it yields CASSLQLAGAVNNEQFF.

The V gene is TRBV29-1, the J gene TRBJ2-3, with D unresolved. The CDR3 runs to 14 residues. V dropped 1 base and J dropped 0 bases, with 8 bases sitting between them. CDR1 and CDR2 from the germline V gene are SQVTM and ANQGSEA. CDR3 nucleotide sequence: TGCAGCGTTGAAGGTGACATAAGCACAGATACGCAGTATTTT. This gives the protein CSVEGDISTDTQYF.

The chain joins TRBV19 to TRBJ2-3; D possibly corresponds to TRBD2 (6 bases). V was clipped by 3 bases and J by 4 bases, with 14 bases between them. Per germline, CDR1 LNHDA and CDR2 SQIVND (reference sequence). This CDR3 contains 15 residues. The CDR3 region has the DNA TGTGCCAGTAGTATTTCGGGGGTAGGAGCAGATACGCAGTATTTT. Amino acid sequence: CASSISGVGADTQYF.

The CDR3 nucleotides are TGCGCCAGCAGCTGGAGGGGACCGAACACTGAAGCTTTCTTT. It translates to CASSWRGPNTEAFF. This chain joins TRBV5-1 and TRBJ1-1; TRBD1 might be the D (5 bases). This CDR3 region has 14 residues. Germline values: CDR1 SGHRS, CDR2 YFSETQ. Trimming took 3 bases from V and 1 from J, leaving 10 bases between them.

This clone was detected only a few times. J is TRBJ1-5 and V is TRBV18, with D possibly being TRBD1 (5 bases). The germline V gene has CDR1 KGHSH and CDR2 LQKENI. This CDR3 is 14 amino acids long. Deletions cut 4 bases from V and 5 bases from J, with 12 bases between. The CDR3: CASSRARDYQPQHF. In nucleotides, the CDR3 is TGTGCCAGCTCACGCGCCAGGGACTATCAGCCCCAGCATTTT. Looking up the rest from reference TRBV18 and TRBJ1-5 gives the full variable domain: NAGVMQNPRHLVRRRGQEARLRCSPMKGHSHVYWYRQLPEEGLKFMVYLQKENIIDESGMPKERFSAEFPKEGPSILRIQQVVRGDSAAYFCASSRARDYQPQHFGDGTRLSIL.

The chain joins TRBV9 to TRBJ1-2; 7 bases agree with TRBD1. The CDR3 covers 16 residues. Unmatched junction bases numbered 9, after V lost 0 bases and J lost 4 bases. Germline V gene sequence: CDR1 SGDLS, CDR2 YYNGEE. The chain's CDR3 is CASSVGFSGQIYGYTF. The CDR3 bases are TGTGCCAGCAGCGTAGGTTTCTCGGGACAGATCTATGGCTACACCTTC.

The rearrangement links TRBV28 to TRBJ2-2; D is undetermined. The V gene lost 4 bases and the J gene lost 7 bases, with 7 bases spanning the gap. CDR3 length: 12 residues. Germline values: CDR1 MDHEN, CDR2 SYDVKM. CDR3 sequence (DNA): TGTGCCAGCAGTTCCAGGCTCGGGGAGCTGTTTTTT. Translated, it gives CASSSRLGELFF.

This clone was detected only once. This rearrangement joins TRBV5-6 to TRBJ2-2, with TRBD2 matching 15 bases. Trimming cost V 1 base and J 1 base; bases outside gene matches: 2. The CDR3 covers 18 residues. CDR1 and CDR2 (germline): SGHDT, YYEEEE. CDR3 DNA: TGTGCCAGCAGCTTGCCGGGACTAGCGGGAGGGAACACCGGGGAGCTGTTTTTT. Residues: CASSLPGLAGGNTGELFF.

This clone was observed a single time. This chain uses TRBV15 with TRBJ2-3; possibly TRBD1 for D (6 bases). Trimming pared 0 bases from V and 1 base from J, leaving 17 bases between. CDR1 and CDR2 (germline): LNHNV, YYDKDF (reference sequence). CDR3 length equals 18 residues. The DNA of the CDR3 is TGTGCCACCAGCAGAGACCCGCGGCAGGGGAGAGGCACAGATACGCAGTATTTT. This encodes CATSRDPRQGRGTDTQYF.

V is TRBV5-1 and J is TRBJ2-1, with D possibly TRBD2 on 5 matching bases. Germline V lookup: CDR1 SGHRS, CDR2 YFSETQ. Trimming pared 4 bases from V and 7 bases from J, leaving 21 bases between. The CDR3 sequence is 16 residues long. CDR3 protein: CASSPQTGGGWNEQFF. CDR3 DNA: TGCGCCAGCAGCCCGCAAACGGGTGGAGGTTGGAATGAGCAGTTCTTC.

The chain is built from TRBV20-1 and TRBJ1-2, with D uncertain. The CDR3 totals 11 residues. V was cut by 6 bases and J by 0 bases, with 5 bases left in between. Germline CDR1 is DFQATT and CDR2 is SNEGSKA (reference sequence). CDR3 DNA sequence: TGCAGTGCAGGTGCTAACTATGGCTACACCTTC. Its translation is CSAGANYGYTF.

The chain couples TRBV2 to TRBJ2-1, with 9 bases aligning to TRBD2. The ends lost 3 bases at V and 14 bases at J; junction bases unmatched: 14. The CDR3 is 15 amino acids. Germline-derived CDR1 and CDR2 are SNHLY and FYNNEI. The CDR3 DNA follows: TGTGCCAGCAGTGATCTTCTCTCAAGCGGGAGGTCGGAGTTCTTC. Its translation: CASSDLLSSGRSEFF.

This clone appeared a few times. The chain joins TRBV4-2 to TRBJ1-2; D perhaps matches TRBD1 (5 bases). CDR1 is LGHNA and CDR2 is YNFKEQ in the germline V gene. The CDR3 is made up of 16 amino acids. Between the trimmed V and J ends, which lost 4 bases and 8 bases, there was a span of 23 bases. The CDR3 DNA follows: TGTGCCAGCAGCCCTCATCTTGACAGTCTGGTGTCGGGCTACACCTTC. It specifies CASSPHLDSLVSGYTF.

This clone was observed a few times. The V and J genes are TRBV11-2 and TRBJ2-7; D call uncertain. Germline CDR1 is SGHAT and CDR2 is FQNNGV. This CDR3 contains 15 residues. V gave up 4 bases and J gave up 7 bases, with 20 bases separating them. The CDR3, as DNA: TGTGCCAGCAGCTATAGCACGGATGGGTTGTGGGAGCAGTACTTC. It translates to CASSYSTDGLWEQYF.

Here the CDR3 reads CASRFGGDTEAFF. The CDR3 DNA follows: TGTGCCAGCAGGTTCGGAGGTGACACTGAAGCTTTCTTT. This chain joins TRBV5-4 and TRBJ1-1; no firm D call. V lost 5 bases and J lost 3, with 11 bases in between. The CDR3 loop spans 13 amino acids. Germline V gene data show CDR1 as SGHNT and CDR2 as YYREEE (reference sequence).

The rearrangement uses TRBV5-1 and TRBJ2-5, with no clear D. CDR1 SGHRS and CDR2 YFSETQ come from the germline V gene. V gave up 4 bases and J gave up 5 bases, with 9 bases separating them. The CDR3 loop spans 12 amino acids. CDR3 loop: CASSPVGETQYF. The CDR3 coding sequence is TGCGCCAGCAGCCCAGTGGGGGAGACCCAGTACTTC.

This chain joins TRBV7-2 and TRBJ1-2; D possibly corresponds to TRBD1 (6 bases). Germline V gene lookup returns CDR1 SGHTA and CDR2 FQGNSA. V was pared by 4 bases and J by 5 bases, with 11 bases between. CDR3 length equals 13 residues. DNA of the CDR3: TGTGCCAGCAGCTATACAGGGTGGTATGGCTACACCTTC. This sequence encodes CASSYTGWYGYTF.

The chain combines TRBV30 with TRBJ1-3, with 8 positions matching TRBD1. The CDR3 length is 19 residues. CDR1 is GTSNPN and CDR2 is SVGIG in the germline V gene (reference sequence). V was clipped by 2 bases and J by 2 bases; unmatched bases: 17. Written as DNA, the CDR3 is TGTGCCTGGAGTTCAACCCGGGCACAGGGGGTTATGGCTGGAAACACCATATATTTT. It yields the protein CAWSSTRAQGVMAGNTIYF.

The chain links TRBV6-5 to TRBJ2-3; 13 nucleotides line up with TRBD2. The CDR3 runs to 15 residues. CDR1 is MNHEY and CDR2 is SVGAGI in the germline V gene. Trimming cost V 6 bases and J 4 bases; bases outside gene matches: 4. Here the CDR3 DNA reads TGTGCCAGCAGCAAACTAGCGGGAGGGTCAGATACGCAGTATTTT. Encoded protein: CASSKLAGGSDTQYF.

The V and J genes are TRBV29-1 and TRBJ1-1; D is perhaps TRBD1 (5 bases). Germline V lookup: CDR1 SQVTM, CDR2 ANQGSEA. This CDR3 is 13 amino acids long. The ends were cut back, 4 bases at V and 3 bases at J, with 12 bases in the middle. DNA of the CDR3: TGCAGCGTTGCCCAGGGATCGTACACTGAAGCTTTCTTT. Its translation: CSVAQGSYTEAFF.

The V and J genes are TRBV10-3 and TRBJ1-1, with a possible D match to TRBD1 (5 bases). The germline V gene encodes CDR1 ENHRY and CDR2 SYGVKD. V lost 3 bases and J 5 bases, leaving 10 bases between the germline ends. The CDR3 spans 13 residues. This CDR3 is CAISERGGTEAFF. CDR3 sequence (DNA): TGTGCCATCAGTGAAAGGGGAGGGACTGAAGCTTTCTTT.

This clone was detected once. V and J are TRBV21-1 and TRBJ2-7. TRBV21-1 is reported as a pseudogene. This CDR3 is built from 20 residues. The CDR3 sequence is CASSKASSGRPNLPSYEQYF. The CDR3 nucleotides are TGTGCCAGCAGCAAGGCTAGTTCCGGACGTCCCAACCTACCATCCTACGAGCAGTACTTC.